This TCR beta chain was documented in a study of blood T cell repertoires in COVID-19. Study information: Acute and convalescent COVID-19 specimens originated in the United States, Italy and Spain.

The CDR3 sequence is 14 residues long. V shed 4 bases and J 8 bases; nucleotides not matched to a gene: 3. Germline CDR1 SGHTA, CDR2 FQGTGA. Authors' analysis steps: Reference gene primer amplification yielded estimated nucleated cell counts. Measured with immunoSEQ multiplex PCR; TCRdb has only the in-frame clones, and not every one. V and J calls and clone size follow that table, whereas D and trimming were derived from the DNA. The data show 150,000 or so clones, about four fifths seen once. The sequencing input was peripheral blood. The genes are TRBV7-3 and TRBJ2-1; TRBD1 matches at 12 bases. The clonotype comes from a human donor in a cohort sampled during active COVID-19. Here the CDR3 reads CASSSGTGGYEQFF. CDR3 DNA sequence: TGTGCCAGCAGCTCCGGGACAGGGGGCTATGAGCAGTTCTTC.